This record looks at one TCR beta chain sequence and its context. This entry belongs to a study of technical replicates of blood from several donors. Profiling relied on immunoSEQ multiplex PCR, and the TCRdb table lists in-frame clones only, not all of them. Found here are tens of thousands of clones, about 83% of them singletons; the top ten hold more than 4.5%. Germline V gives CDR1 SEHNR, CDR2 FQNEAQ (reference sequence). The V and J ends lost 6 bases and 4 bases respectively, with 6 bases between them. The CDR3 covers 12 residues. The receptor was derived from a human donor in good health. Some clones in this sample may be carry-over from other donors' samples. The chain carries TRBV7-9 and TRBJ2-2, with no clear D. The sequencing input was PBMCs. The CDR3 nucleotides read TGTGCCAGCAGACTACTCACCGGGGAGCTGTTTTTT. Translated: CASRLLTGELFF.